A selection of T cell receptor beta chains follows, all from one sample in a study of T cell responses to AZD1222 COVID-19 vaccine. Clones were sequenced by immunoSEQ multiplex PCR, and TCRdb holds only the in-frame ones, with some missing. The table has about 150,000 clones, roughly nine tenths seen once; the top ten hold about 5%. Sequenced material: peripheral blood, taken on day 0 of MenACWY control vaccination. The receptors derive from an adult in good health. CDR3s include the opening cysteine and the closing phenylalanine or tryptophan. A D gene is named only where the DNA matches it firmly. Only some rows state a clone size, as once, few, many or a class for expanded clones.

TRBV14	.	TRBD1	TRBJ1-6	TGTGCCAGCAGCCAACTAGACAGGGGACGTTCACCCCTCCACTTT	CASSQLDRGRSPLHF
TRBV5-8	.	TRBD2	TRBJ2-1	TGTGCCAGCAGCTTGTCTATACTAGCGGGGGCCAATGAGCAGTTCTTC	CASSLSILAGANEQFF
TRBV5-5	.	TRBD1	TRBJ2-1	TGTGCCAGCAGTCGAGGGACAGGGACATACAATGAGCAGTTCTTC	CASSRGTGTYNEQFF
TRBV6-1	.	.	TRBJ2-2	TGTGCCAGCAGTGAAAACCCAGGGGCCGGGGAGCTGTTTTTT	CASSENPGAGELFF
TRBV4-1	.	TRBD2	TRBJ2-3	TGCGCCAGCAGCCAAGATGCTAGCGGGGGGGCGGGGGATACGCAGTATTTT	CASSQDASGGAGDTQYF
TRBV10-1	once	TRBD2	TRBJ2-7	TGCGCCAGCAGTGAGTCTGGGGCGGGGGGGAACGAGCAGTACTTC	CASSESGAGGNEQYF
TRBV24-1	.	TRBD1	TRBJ2-5	TGTGCCACCAGTGCCCTTGGACAGGGGGATCGGACCCAGTACTTC	CATSALGQGDRTQYF
TRBV29-1	.	.	TRBJ1-1	TGCAGCGTCCCCCCTACGGGCCTGAACACTGAAGCTTTCTTT	CSVPPTGLNTEAFF
TRBV6-5	.	.	TRBJ2-7	TGTGCCAGCAGCCAGGGACACCTCTACGAGCAGTACTTC	CASSQGHLYEQYF
TRBV7-3	.	.	TRBJ2-3	TGTGCCAGCAGCTTAGGTGCACCCTCTCAATATACGCAGTATTTT	CASSLGAPSQYTQYF
TRBV18	.	.	TRBJ1-1	TGTGCCAGCTCCGACCAACCAGTTATGAACACTGAAACTTTCTTT	CASSDQPVMNTETFF
TRBV7-9	few	.	TRBJ2-2	TGTGCCAGCAGCTCCAGAAACGCGAACACCGGGGAGCTGTTTTTT	CASSSRNANTGELFF
TRBV24-1	.	TRBD2	TRBJ2-1	TGTGCCACCAGTGACCCCGGGACTAGCGGCAATGAGCAGTTCTTC	CATSDPGTSGNEQFF
TRBV19	.	TRBD1	TRBJ1-5	TGTGCCAGTTGGCCTGGGACAGGCAGCTTTTATAGCAATCAGCCCCAGCATTTT	CASWPGTGSFYSNQPQHF
TRBV3-1/TRBV3-2	once	.	TRBJ1-5	TGTGCCAGCAGCCAAGATCTAGGGGACCAGCCCCAGCATTTT	CASSQDLGDQPQHF
TRBV14	.	.	TRBJ1-1	TGTGCCAGCAGCCCTGGGGGGATGGAAACTGAAGCTTTCTTT	CASSPGGMETEAFF
TRBV7-8	.	TRBD1	TRBJ1-3	TGTGCCAGCAGCTTACCGCAGGGGGCGCAGGGAAACACCATATATTTT	CASSLPQGAQGNTIYF
TRBV2	.	.	TRBJ2-7	TGTGCCAGCAGGTCGGACGTTTACGAGCAGTACTTC	CASRSDVYEQYF
TRBV28	few	.	TRBJ1-6	TGTGCCAGCAGTTTTTCGGGGGTGGGGGTTGGGACACCCCTCCACTTT	CASSFSGVGVGTPLHF
TRBV19	.	.	TRBJ2-7	TGTGCCAGTACCCGAACCACGGGCCACGAGCAGTACTTC	CASTRTTGHEQYF
TRBV27	.	TRBD2	TRBJ2-1	TGTGCCAGCAGTTTAGTTGCGGGGGTGTACAATGAGCAGTTCTTC	CASSLVAGVYNEQFF
TRBV2	.	.	TRBJ2-3	TGTGCCAGCGCCCAGTTCCCAGATACGCAGTATTTT	CASAQFPDTQYF
TRBV28	.	.	TRBJ1-2	TGTGCCAGCAGTTTAGGGACGACGGGGGACATCTATGGCTACACCTTC	CASSLGTTGDIYGYTF
TRBV7-9	.	.	TRBJ2-3	TGTGCCAGCAGCAAAGACCGCAGGGTTTCGCAGTATTTT	CASSKDRRVSQYF
TRBV6-2/TRBV6-3	.	.	TRBJ1-4	TGTGCCAGCAGATACGCCCCCGGGATTAATGAAAAACTGTTTTTT	CASRYAPGINEKLFF
TRBV9	.	.	TRBJ2-7	TGTGCCAGCAGCGTAGATGGCGATCTCTACGAGCAGTACTTC	CASSVDGDLYEQYF
TRBV6-5	.	.	TRBJ1-2	TGTGCCAGCAGTTACGGGAGGTTGACTAACTATGGCTACACCTTC	CASSYGRLTNYGYTF
TRBV11-2	.	.	TRBJ2-2	TGTGCCAGCAGCTTAATAGGGCCGAACACCGGGGAGCTGTTTTTT	CASSLIGPNTGELFF
TRBV6-6	.	.	TRBJ2-7	TGTGCCACCAAGTACGACATGAGCTACGAGCAGTACTTC	CATKYDMSYEQYF
TRBV16	once	.	TRBJ1-6	TGTGCCAGCAGCCAAGAGGGGCGTTCACCCCTCCACTTT	CASSQEGRSPLHF
TRBV6-4	once	.	TRBJ1-6	TGTGCCAGCAAGGGGCCTGGGCCATACTCACCCCTCCACTTT	CASKGPGPYSPLHF